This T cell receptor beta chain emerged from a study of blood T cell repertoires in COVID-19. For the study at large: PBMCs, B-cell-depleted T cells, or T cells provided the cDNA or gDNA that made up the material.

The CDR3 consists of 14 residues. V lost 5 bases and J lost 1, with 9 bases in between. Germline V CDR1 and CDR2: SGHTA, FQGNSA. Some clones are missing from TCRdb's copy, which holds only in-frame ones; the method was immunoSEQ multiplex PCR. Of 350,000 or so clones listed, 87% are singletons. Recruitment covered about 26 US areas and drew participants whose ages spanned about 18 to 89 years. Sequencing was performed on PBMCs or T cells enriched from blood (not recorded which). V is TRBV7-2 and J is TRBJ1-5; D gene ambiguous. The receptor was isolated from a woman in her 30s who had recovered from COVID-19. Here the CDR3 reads CASSPPGSNQPQHF. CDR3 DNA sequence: TGTGCCAGCAGCCCGCCAGGAAGCAATCAGCCCCAGCATTTT.